One and the same sample provided the 4 T cell receptor beta chains below, sequenced in a study of cytomegalovirus exposure and HLA in healthy donors. Generated by immunoSEQ multiplex PCR, the TCRdb table keeps only in-frame clones and is missing some. The profile shows 150,000 or so clones, just under 85% of them singletons. The sample comprised PBMCs. The receptors come from a man aged 30-40 years in good health and CMV-seropositive.

This clone has a single count. V usage is TRBV27 and J usage is TRBJ1-1; D may be TRBD1 (5 bases). The germline gives CDR1 MNHEY, CDR2 SMNVEV (reference sequence). The V end lost 7 bases, the J end lost 4 bases, and 16 bases lay between the germline ends. The CDR3 sequence is 14 residues long. CDR3 sequence: CASKVQGVITEAFF. The CDR3, as DNA: TGTGCCAGCAAAGTTCAAGGGGTGATCACTGAAGCTTTCTTT.

The V and J genes are TRBV5-5 and TRBJ1-6; tentatively, D is TRBD1 (5 bases). Trimming pared 3 bases from V and 9 bases from J, leaving 22 bases between. The CDR3 runs to 17 residues. The germline V gene encodes CDR1 SGHKS and CDR2 YYEKEE (reference sequence). The CDR3 DNA reads as TGTGCCAGCAGCTCCGCCGGGGGGAACGGATTAGCTTCACCCCTCCACTTT. It codes for CASSSAGGNGLASPLHF. Full variable domain (rest looked up from reference TRBV5-5 and TRBJ1-6): DAGVTQSPTHLIKTRGQQVTLRCSPISGHKSVSWYQQVLGQGPQFIFQYYEKEERGRGNFPDRFSARQFPNYSSELNVNALLLGDSALYLCASSSAGGNGLASPLHFGNGTRLTVT.

The CDR3 spells CASSVLGQGAGDTQYF. The CDR3 nucleotides read TGTGCCAGCAGCGTATTAGGACAGGGGGCAGGGGATACGCAGTATTTT. The chain recombines TRBV9 with TRBJ2-3; 11 bases map to TRBD1. The CDR3 is made up of 16 amino acids. The trim removed 1 base at V and 6 bases at J, leaving 7 bases unmatched. Germline V gives CDR1 SGDLS, CDR2 YYNGEE.

This chain connects TRBV6-5 to TRBJ1-3; D remains unclear. This CDR3 has 16 residues. Germline assignment: CDR1 MNHEY and CDR2 SVGAGI. The V gene lost 4 bases and the J gene lost 1 base, with 14 bases spanning the gap. CDR3 protein: CASSSPRGRSGNTIYF. The DNA of the CDR3 is TGTGCCAGCAGTTCGCCGCGAGGGAGGTCTGGAAACACCATATATTTT.